The entry that follows covers one T cell receptor (beta chain) sequence. The researchers produced TCR beta cDNA from 450 to 600 ng total RNA with a constant-region primer. Libraries for TCR beta were built through three nested multiplex PCR rounds, which together made up a slightly modified ARM-PCR procedure. The study ran its first two PCR rounds for around 9 cycles each, using TRBV1-TRBV30 forward primers and a C-beta reverse primer. TCRdb fed the multiplex PCR reads into MiXCR, producing one record per CDR3 protein. Here the sample spans more than 150,000 distinct CDR3 sequences, 50% to 75% being singletons. This entry comes from a study of tumor-infiltrating lymphocytes in primary liver carcinoma. CDR1 and CDR2 (germline): SEHNR, FQNEAQ (reference sequence). The CDR3 has 14 residues. V shed 4 bases and J shed 4 bases, with 13 bases lying between them. Researchers drew blood RNA from unsorted whole blood and extracted germline DNA as well.

Sequenced material: peripheral blood. The chain carries TRBV7-9 and TRBJ1-2; TRBD1 might be the D (5 bases). This receptor was obtained from a man in his forties with primary liver carcinoma and hepatitis B virus infection. The CDR3 region is CASSSTIDSYGYTF. In DNA, the CDR3 is TGTGCCAGCAGCTCCACGATTGACAGCTATGGCTACACCTTC. The entire variable domain, with the rest obtained from reference TRBV7-9 and TRBJ1-2, is as follows: DTGVSQNPRHKITKRGQNVTFRCDPISEHNRLYWYRQTLGQGPEFLTYFQNEAQLEKSRLLSDRFSAERPKGSFSTLEIQRTEQGDSAMYLCASSSTIDSYGYTFGSGTRLTVV.